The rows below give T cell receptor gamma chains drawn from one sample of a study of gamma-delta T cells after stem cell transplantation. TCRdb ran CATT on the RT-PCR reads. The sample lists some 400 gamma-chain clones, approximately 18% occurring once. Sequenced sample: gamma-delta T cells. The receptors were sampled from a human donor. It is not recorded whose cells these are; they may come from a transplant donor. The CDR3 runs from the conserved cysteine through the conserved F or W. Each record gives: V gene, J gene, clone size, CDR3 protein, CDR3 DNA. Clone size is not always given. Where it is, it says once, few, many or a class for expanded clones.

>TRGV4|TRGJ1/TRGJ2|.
CATQMNGKLF
TGTGCCACCCAGATGAACGGGAAACTCTTT
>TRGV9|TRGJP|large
CALWGEVLGKKIKVF
TGTGCCTTGTGGGGAGAGGTGTTGGGCAAAAAAATCAAGGTATTT
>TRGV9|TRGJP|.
CALWEVLAEELGKKIKVF
TGTGCCTTGTGGGAGGTGCTCGCTGAAGAGTTGGGCAAAAAAATCAAGGTATTT
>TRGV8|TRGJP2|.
CATGDWIKTF
TGTGCCACCGGTGATTGGATCAAGACGTTT
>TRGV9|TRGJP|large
CALWEVRELGKKIKVF
TGTGCCTTGTGGGAGGTGCGGGAGTTGGGCAAAAAAATCAAGGTATTT
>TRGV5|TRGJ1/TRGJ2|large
CATWDSRKKLF
TGTGCCACCTGGGACAGTAGAAAGAAACTCTTT
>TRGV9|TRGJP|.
CALWIPRELGEKIKVF
TGTGCCTTGTGGATACCCCGAGAGTTGGGCGAAAAAATCAAGGTATTT
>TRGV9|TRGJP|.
CALWEEELGKKIKVF
TGTGCCTTGTGGGAGGAAGAGTTGGGCAAAAAAATCAAGGTATTT
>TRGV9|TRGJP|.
CALWEIQELGKKIKVF
TGTGCCTTATGGGAGATTCAAGAGTTGGGCAAAAAAATCAAGGTATTT
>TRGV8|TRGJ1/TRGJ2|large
CATWDSPPYYYKKLF
TGTGCCACCTGGGATAGCCCCCCTTATTATTATAAGAAACTCTTT
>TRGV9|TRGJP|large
CALWEVRELGKKIKVF
TGTGCCTTGTGGGAGGTGCGAGAGTTGGGCAAAAAAATCAAGGTATTT
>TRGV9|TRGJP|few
CALWDPKGELGKKIKVF
TGTGCCTTGTGGGATCCAAAGGGGGAGTTGGGCAAAAAAATCAAGGTATTT
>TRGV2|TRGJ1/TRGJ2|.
CATWDGALYSYYKKLF
TGTGCCACCTGGGACGGGGCCCTTTATAGTTATTATAAGAAACTCTTT
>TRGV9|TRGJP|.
CALWATKELGKKIKVF
TGTGCCTTGTGGGCCACAAAAGAGTTGGGCAAAAAAATCAAGGTATTT
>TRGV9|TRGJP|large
CALWEVTFQELGKKIKVF
TGTGCCTTGTGGGAGGTCACATTTCAAGAGTTGGGCAAAAAAATCAAGGTATTT
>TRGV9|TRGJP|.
CALWEPQELGKKIKVF
TGTGCCTTGTGGGAGCCTCAAGAGTTGGGCAAAAAAATCAAGGTATTT
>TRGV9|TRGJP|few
CALWETTQELGKKIKVF
TGTGCCTTGTGGGAAACTACCCAAGAGTTGGGCAAAAAAATCAAGGTATTT